A single sample gave rise to the 10 T cell receptor beta chains below, sequenced in a study of shared clonotypes between healthy human individuals. Using immunoSEQ multiplex PCR, the repertoire was profiled, and TCRdb retains in-frame clones only, with some absent. Altogether 80,000 to 100,000 clones are present, 60% to 70% being singletons, with the ten largest covering roughly 50%. Material for sequencing was memory CD8+ T cells sorted from blood. Indicated subset: CD45RO+ cells pooled with CCR7-negative TemRA cells. Receptors originate from a man younger than 45 in good health.

The chain couples TRBV5-1 to TRBJ1-1; D gene unclear. Germline lookup yields CDR1 SGHRS and CDR2 YFSETQ. Trimming removed 2 bases from V and 0 bases from J, with 8 bases in between. The CDR3 extends over 14 amino acids. The CDR3 reads CASSLVAVNTEAFF. CDR3 in DNA: TGCGCCAGCAGCTTAGTGGCGGTGAACACTGAAGCTTTCTTT.

This clone was found a few times. The gene calls are TRBV19 and TRBJ2-7; weak D call: TRBD2 (5 bases). The CDR3 is 13 amino acids. Trimming left V 4 bases short and J 3 bases short, with 10 bases between. Germline V gene data show CDR1 as LNHDA and CDR2 as SQIVND (reference sequence). DNA for the CDR3: TGTGCCAGTAGTACTGAACGGGGCTACGAGCAGTACTTC. This sequence encodes CASSTERGYEQYF.

The chain uses TRBV2 and TRBJ2-3; 8 bases line up with TRBD2. Germline V gene lookup returns CDR1 SNHLY and CDR2 FYNNEI. With V trimmed by 6 bases and J by 0 bases, 8 bases remained unmatched. CDR3 length: 16 residues. CDR3 in amino acids: CASRLTSATSTDTQYF. CDR3 DNA: TGTGCCAGCAGACTGACTAGCGCAACTAGCACAGATACGCAGTATTTT.

The chain uses TRBV27 and TRBJ2-1, with 7 nucleotides matching TRBD1. Germline-derived CDR1 and CDR2 are MNHEY and SMNVEV (reference sequence). Trimming took 7 bases from V and 10 from J; bases not matched to a gene: 16. This CDR3 has 15 amino acids. CDR3 nucleotides: TGTGCCAGCAACGGTCGACAGGGAGCCCCTAGGGAGCAGTTCTTC. This translates into CASNGRQGAPREQFF.

There are a few counts of this clone. V and J are TRBV7-9 and TRBJ1-5; 9 bases are shared with TRBD1. Trimming removed 5 bases from V and 5 bases from J; junction bases left unmatched: 10. Germline-derived CDR1 and CDR2 are SEHNR and FQNEAQ (reference sequence). The CDR3 extends over 16 amino acids. CDR3 loop: CASSPGTGTGYQPQHF. CDR3 DNA: TGTGCCAGCAGCCCCGGGACAGGGACGGGTTATCAGCCCCAGCATTTT.

The table lists this clone with a few counts. The chain employs TRBV10-2 and TRBJ2-1; D gene unclear. CDR3 length equals 13 residues. Germline assignment: CDR1 WSHSY and CDR2 SAAADI. Trimming pared 3 bases from V and 6 bases from J, leaving 9 bases between. The CDR3 here is CASSDFFGNEQFF. Here the CDR3 DNA reads TGCGCCAGCAGTGACTTCTTCGGCAATGAGCAGTTCTTC.

The chain carries TRBV15 and TRBJ2-7, with D uncertain. V dropped 0 bases and J dropped 3 bases, with 12 bases sitting between them. The germline gives CDR1 LNHNV, CDR2 YYDKDF (reference sequence). The CDR3 loop spans 15 amino acids. In nucleotides, the CDR3 is TGTGCCACCAGCAGAGATCCCCTTAGTAGCTACGAGCAGTACTTC. This encodes CATSRDPLSSYEQYF. Based on the CDR3 plus reference TRBV15 and TRBJ2-7, the full variable domain is DAMVIQNPRYQVTQFGKPVTLSCSQTLNHNVMYWYQQKSSQAPKLLFHYYDKDFNNEADTPDNFQSRRPNTSFCFLDIRSPGLGDTAMYLCATSRDPLSSYEQYFGPGTRLTVT.

The chain has TRBV7-9 and TRBJ2-1; possibly TRBD2 for D (6 bases). V was trimmed by 5 bases and J by 9 bases, leaving 11 bases between them. Per the germline V gene, CDR1 is SEHNR and CDR2 is FQNEAQ (reference sequence). The length of the CDR3 is 12 residues. CDR3 loop: CASSQGLTEQFF. Written as DNA, the CDR3 is TGTGCCAGCAGCCAGGGACTGACTGAGCAGTTCTTC. Drawing the rest from reference TRBV7-9 and TRBJ2-1, the complete variable domain is DTGVSQNPRHKITKRGQNVTFRCDPISEHNRLYWYRQTLGQGPEFLTYFQNEAQLEKSRLLSDRFSAERPKGSFSTLEIQRTEQGDSAMYLCASSQGLTEQFFGPGTRLTVL.

V is TRBV29-1 and J is TRBJ1-3; D is uncertain. V gave up 3 bases and J gave up 0 bases, with 9 bases separating them. Germline CDR1 and CDR2: SQVTM and ANQGSEA. This CDR3 comprises 14 residues. The CDR3 protein is CSVDPTGSGNTIYF. In nucleotides, the CDR3 is TGCAGCGTTGATCCGACGGGCTCTGGAAACACCATATATTTT.

The chain couples TRBV28 to TRBJ2-7; 10 nucleotides match TRBD1. The CDR3 length is 14 residues. Germline V gene data show CDR1 as MDHEN and CDR2 as SYDVKM. Unmatched junction bases numbered 3, after V lost 5 bases and J lost 2 bases. The CDR3 bases are TGTGCCAGCAGTGGGGGGACAGGGGCCTACGAGCAGTACTTC. The encoded protein is CASSGGTGAYEQYF.